A selection of T cell receptor beta chains follows, all from one sample in a study of blood T cell repertoires in COVID-19. The assay was immunoSEQ multiplex PCR, and TCRdb's table has in-frame clones only and misses some. The sample lists some 150,000 clones, 87% seen once, with 3.5% to 5.5% in the top ten. The material sequenced was peripheral blood. Every receptor here comes from a woman between 40 and 50 years old with acute or convalescent COVID-19. CDR3s include the opening cysteine and the closing phenylalanine or tryptophan. D genes are given only for firm matches. The size entry is marked missing in some rows and otherwise reads once, few, many or a size class.

j_call v_call d_call clone_size cdr3_aa cdr3_nt
TRBJ1-6 TRBV5-1 . . CASSLRDPGGDNSPLHF TGCGCCAGCAGCTTGAGGGACCCCGGAGGGGACAATTCACCCCTCCACTTT
TRBJ2-1 TRBV4-1 TRBD2 once CASSLAGGPYNEQFF TGCGCCAGCAGTCTAGCGGGAGGACCCTACAATGAGCAGTTCTTC
TRBJ1-1 TRBV4-1 TRBD1 . CASSHPQGATEAFF TGCGCCAGCAGCCATCCACAGGGGGCGACTGAAGCTTTCTTT
TRBJ2-7 TRBV7-9 . . CASSGQFDEQYF TGTGCCAGCAGCGGACAGTTTGACGAGCAGTACTTC
TRBJ2-4 TRBV18 . . CASSPPSNTENIQYF TGTGCCAGCTCACCACCGAGTAACACAGAAAACATTCAGTACTTC
TRBJ1-2 TRBV19 TRBD1 . CASSPRQGADGYTF TGTGCCAGTAGTCCCAGACAGGGGGCCGATGGCTACACCTTC
TRBJ2-7 TRBV25-1 . . CASISESSYEQYF TGTGCCAGTATTAGCGAAAGCTCCTACGAGCAGTACTTC
TRBJ1-2 TRBV6-2/TRBV6-3 . . CASSYSLGAAGGYTF TGTGCCAGCAGTTATTCGCTCGGAGCGGCAGGAGGCTACACCTTC
TRBJ2-3 TRBV24-1 . once CATSDPLGTGSADTQYF TGTGCCACCAGTGATCCGCTCGGGACTGGGTCCGCAGATACGCAGTATTTT
TRBJ1-2 TRBV6-5 . . CASTVNIRYGYTF TGTGCCAGCACCGTTAATATCAGATATGGCTACACCTTC